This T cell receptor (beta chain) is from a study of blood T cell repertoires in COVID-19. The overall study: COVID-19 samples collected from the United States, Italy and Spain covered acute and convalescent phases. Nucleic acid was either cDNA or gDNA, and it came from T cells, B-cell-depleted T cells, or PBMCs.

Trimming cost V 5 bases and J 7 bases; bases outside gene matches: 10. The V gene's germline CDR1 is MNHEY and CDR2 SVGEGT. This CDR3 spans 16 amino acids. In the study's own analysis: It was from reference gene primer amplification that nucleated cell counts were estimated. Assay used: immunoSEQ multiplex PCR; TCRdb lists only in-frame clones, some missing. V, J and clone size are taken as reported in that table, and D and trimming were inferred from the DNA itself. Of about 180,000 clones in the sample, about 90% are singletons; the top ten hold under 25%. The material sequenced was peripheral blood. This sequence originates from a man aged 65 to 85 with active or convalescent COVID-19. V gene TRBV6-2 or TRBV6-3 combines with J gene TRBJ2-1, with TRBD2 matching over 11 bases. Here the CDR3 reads CASSTILAGEGNEQFF. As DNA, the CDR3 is TGTGCCAGCAGTACCATACTAGCGGGAGAGGGGAATGAGCAGTTCTTC.